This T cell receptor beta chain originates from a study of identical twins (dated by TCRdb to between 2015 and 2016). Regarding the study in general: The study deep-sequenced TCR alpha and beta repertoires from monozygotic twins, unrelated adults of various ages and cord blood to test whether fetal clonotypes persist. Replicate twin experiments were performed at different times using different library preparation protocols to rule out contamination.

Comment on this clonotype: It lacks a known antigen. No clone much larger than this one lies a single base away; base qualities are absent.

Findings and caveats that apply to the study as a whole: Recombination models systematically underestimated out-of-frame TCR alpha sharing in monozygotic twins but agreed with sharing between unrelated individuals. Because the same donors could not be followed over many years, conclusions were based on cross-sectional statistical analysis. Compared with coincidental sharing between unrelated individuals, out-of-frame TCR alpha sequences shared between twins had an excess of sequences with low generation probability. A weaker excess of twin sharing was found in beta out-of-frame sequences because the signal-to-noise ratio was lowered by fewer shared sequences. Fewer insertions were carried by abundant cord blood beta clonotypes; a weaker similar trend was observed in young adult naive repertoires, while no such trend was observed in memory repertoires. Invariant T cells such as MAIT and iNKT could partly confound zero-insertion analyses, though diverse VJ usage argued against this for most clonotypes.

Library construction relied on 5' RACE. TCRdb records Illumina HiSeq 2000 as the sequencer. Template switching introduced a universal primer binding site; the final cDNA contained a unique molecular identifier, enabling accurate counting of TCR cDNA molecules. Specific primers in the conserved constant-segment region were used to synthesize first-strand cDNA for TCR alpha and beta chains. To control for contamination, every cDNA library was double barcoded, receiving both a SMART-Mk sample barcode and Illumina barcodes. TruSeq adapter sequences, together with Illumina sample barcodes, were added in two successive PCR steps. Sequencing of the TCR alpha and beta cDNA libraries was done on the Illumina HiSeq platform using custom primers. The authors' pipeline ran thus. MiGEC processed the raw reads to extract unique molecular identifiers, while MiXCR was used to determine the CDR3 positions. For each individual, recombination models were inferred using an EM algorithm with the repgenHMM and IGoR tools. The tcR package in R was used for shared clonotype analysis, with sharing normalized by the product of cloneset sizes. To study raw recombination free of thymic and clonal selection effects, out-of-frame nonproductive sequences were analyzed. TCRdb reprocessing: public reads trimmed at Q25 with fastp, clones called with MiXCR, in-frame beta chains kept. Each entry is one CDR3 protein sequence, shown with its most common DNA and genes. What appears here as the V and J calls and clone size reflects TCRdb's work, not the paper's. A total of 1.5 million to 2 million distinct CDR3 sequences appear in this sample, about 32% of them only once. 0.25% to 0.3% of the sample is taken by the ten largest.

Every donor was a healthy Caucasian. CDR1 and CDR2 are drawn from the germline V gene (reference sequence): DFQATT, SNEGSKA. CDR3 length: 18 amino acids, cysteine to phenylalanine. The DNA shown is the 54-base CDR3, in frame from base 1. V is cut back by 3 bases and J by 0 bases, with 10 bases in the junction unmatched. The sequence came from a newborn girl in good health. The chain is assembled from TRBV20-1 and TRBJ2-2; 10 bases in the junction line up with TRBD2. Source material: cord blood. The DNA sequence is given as TGCAGTGCTAGGAGGTCTAGCGGGGGCCACACGAACACCGGGGAGCTGTTTTTT. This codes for CSARRSSGGHTNTGELFF.